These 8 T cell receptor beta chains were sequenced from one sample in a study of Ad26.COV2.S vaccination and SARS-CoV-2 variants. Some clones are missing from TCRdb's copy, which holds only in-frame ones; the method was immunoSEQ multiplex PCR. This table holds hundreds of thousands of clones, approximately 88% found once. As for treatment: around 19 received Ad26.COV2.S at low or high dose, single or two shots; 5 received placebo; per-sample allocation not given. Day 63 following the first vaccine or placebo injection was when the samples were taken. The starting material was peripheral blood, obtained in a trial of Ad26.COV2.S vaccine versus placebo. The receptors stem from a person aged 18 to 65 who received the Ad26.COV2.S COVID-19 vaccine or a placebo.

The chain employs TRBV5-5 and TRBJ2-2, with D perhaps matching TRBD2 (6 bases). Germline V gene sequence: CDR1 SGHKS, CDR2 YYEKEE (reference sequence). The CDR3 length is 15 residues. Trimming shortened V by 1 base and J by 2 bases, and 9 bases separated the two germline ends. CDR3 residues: CASSLFGTNTGELFF. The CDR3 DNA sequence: TGTGCCAGCAGCTTGTTCGGGACTAACACCGGGGAGCTGTTTTTT.

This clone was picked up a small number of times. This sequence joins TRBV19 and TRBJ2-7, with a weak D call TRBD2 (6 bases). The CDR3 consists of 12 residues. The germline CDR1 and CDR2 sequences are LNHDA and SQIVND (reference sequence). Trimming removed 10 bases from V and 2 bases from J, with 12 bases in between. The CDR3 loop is CATSVGTYEQYF. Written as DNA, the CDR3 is TGTGCCACTAGCGTGGGGACCTACGAGCAGTACTTC.

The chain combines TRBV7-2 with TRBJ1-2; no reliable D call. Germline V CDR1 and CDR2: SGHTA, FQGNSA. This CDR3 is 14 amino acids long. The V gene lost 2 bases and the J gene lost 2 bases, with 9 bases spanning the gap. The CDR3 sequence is CASSLLGLNYGYTF. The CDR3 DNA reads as TGTGCCAGCAGCTTATTAGGGTTGAACTATGGCTACACCTTC.

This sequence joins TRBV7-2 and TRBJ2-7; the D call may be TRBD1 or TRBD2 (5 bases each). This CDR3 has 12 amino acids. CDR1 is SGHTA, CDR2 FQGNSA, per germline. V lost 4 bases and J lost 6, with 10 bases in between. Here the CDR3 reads CASSSGPSEQYF. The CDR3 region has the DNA TGTGCCAGCAGCTCGGGACCCTCCGAGCAGTACTTC.

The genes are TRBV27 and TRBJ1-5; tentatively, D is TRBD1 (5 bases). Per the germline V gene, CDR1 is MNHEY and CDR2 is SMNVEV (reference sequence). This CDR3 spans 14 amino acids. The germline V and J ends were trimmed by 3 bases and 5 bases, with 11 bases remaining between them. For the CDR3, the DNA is TGTGCCAGCAGTTTTAGTGGGGCGGATCAGCCCCAGCATTTT. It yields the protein CASSFSGADQPQHF.

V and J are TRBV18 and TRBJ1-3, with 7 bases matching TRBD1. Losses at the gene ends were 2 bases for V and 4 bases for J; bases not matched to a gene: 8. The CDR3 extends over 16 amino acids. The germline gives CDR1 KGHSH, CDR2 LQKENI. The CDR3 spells CASSPSLPGGGNTIYF. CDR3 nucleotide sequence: TGTGCCAGCTCACCATCGTTACCAGGGGGAGGAAACACCATATATTTT.

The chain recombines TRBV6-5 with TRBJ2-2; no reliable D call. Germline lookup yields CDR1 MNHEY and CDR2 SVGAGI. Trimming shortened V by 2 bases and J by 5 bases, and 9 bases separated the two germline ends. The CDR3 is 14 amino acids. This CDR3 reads CASSYDGETGELFF. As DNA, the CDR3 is TGTGCCAGCAGTTACGACGGCGAGACCGGGGAGCTGTTTTTT.

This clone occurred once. Here the CDR3 reads CASSPGVTNEKLFF. The DNA of the CDR3 is TGTGCCAGCTCACCAGGGGTGACTAATGAAAAACTGTTTTTT. The chain recombines TRBV18 with TRBJ1-4; D unresolved. Looked up from germline, CDR1 is KGHSH and CDR2 is LQKENI. V was pared by 2 bases and J by 2 bases, with 6 bases between. CDR3 length: 14 residues.